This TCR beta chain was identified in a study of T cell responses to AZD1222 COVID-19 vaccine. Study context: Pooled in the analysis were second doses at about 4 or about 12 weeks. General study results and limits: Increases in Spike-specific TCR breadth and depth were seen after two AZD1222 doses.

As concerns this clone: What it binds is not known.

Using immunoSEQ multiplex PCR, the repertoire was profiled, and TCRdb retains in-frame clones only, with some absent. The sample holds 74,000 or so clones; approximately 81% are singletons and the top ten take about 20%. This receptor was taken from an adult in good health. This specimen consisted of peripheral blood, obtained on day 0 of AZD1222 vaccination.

As DNA, the CDR3 is TGTGCCAGCAGTTTGGACAACTACGAGCAGTACTTC. Translating gives CASSLDNYEQYF. J is TRBJ2-7 and V is TRBV12-3 or TRBV12-4, with TRBD1 as a possible D gene (5 bases). CDR3 size: 12 residues. The V and J ends lost 3 bases and 3 bases respectively, with 6 bases between them.